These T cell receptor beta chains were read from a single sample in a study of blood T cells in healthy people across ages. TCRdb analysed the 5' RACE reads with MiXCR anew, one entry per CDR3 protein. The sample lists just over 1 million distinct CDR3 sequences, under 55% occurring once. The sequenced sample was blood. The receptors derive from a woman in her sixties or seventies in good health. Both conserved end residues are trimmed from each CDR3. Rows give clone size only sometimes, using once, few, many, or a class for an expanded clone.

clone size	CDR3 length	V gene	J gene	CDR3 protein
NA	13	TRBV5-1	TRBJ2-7	ASKGEVAASYEQY
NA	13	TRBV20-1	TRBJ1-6	SAPGEGARDSPLH
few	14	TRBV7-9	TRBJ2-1	ASSYPKGASDNEQF
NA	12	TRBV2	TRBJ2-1	ASRTRGGGREQF
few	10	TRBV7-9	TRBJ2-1	ASSLAENEQF
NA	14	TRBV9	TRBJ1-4	ASSVDGTAPNEKLF
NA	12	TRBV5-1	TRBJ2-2	ASSGTRGTGELF
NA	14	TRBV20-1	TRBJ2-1	SATTLLRAIGSEQF
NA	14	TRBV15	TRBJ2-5	ATSRDSWSGSETQY
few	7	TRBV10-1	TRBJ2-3	ASSEVGY
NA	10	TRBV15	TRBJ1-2	VTSSGRVGYT
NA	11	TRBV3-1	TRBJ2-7	ASSQRPSETKY
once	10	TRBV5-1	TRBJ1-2	ASSVQGDGYT
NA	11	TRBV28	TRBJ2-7	AGREVSAYEQY
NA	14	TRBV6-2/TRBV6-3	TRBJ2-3	ASSSGTGVGTDTQY
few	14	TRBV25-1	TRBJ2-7	ASSDPSEAGSYEQY
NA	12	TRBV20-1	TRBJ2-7	SATHSTAAYEQY
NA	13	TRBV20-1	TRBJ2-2	SARDYKLNTGELF
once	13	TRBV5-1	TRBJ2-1	ASSSGGSGPSEQF
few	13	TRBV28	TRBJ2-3	ASRPGQVLADTQY
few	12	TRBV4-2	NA	ASSGASGRDEQY
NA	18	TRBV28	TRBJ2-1	ASSLISFGTSGKRGNEQF
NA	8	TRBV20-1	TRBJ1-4	SAGSEKLF
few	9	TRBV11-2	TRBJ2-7	ASSHAWEQY
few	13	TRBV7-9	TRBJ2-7	ASSFARDPTYEQY
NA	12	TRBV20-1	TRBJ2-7	SARETGRGYEQY
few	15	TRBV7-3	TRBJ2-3	ASSSIAREWGTDTQY
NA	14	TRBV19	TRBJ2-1	ASTQSFVGSYNEQF
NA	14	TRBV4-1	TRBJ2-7	ASSPQGQGNSYEQY
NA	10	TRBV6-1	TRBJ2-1	ASSDPPMGQF
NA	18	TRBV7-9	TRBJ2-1	ASSLFFRIGAAGLDNEQF
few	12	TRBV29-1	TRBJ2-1	SGQPRGSYNEQF
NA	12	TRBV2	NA	ASSDLKGKYEQY
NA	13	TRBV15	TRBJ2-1	ATSRPGQGYNEQF
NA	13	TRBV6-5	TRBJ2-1	ASSYGFDRGNEQF
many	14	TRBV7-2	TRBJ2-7	ASSTRTSGRTYEQY
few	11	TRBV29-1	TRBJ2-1	SESGRASNEQF
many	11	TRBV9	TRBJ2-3	ASSVQDPDTQY
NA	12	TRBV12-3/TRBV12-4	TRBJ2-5	ASSPEMWRETQY
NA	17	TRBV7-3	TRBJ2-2	ASSLGESGLAGSIGELF
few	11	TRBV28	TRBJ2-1	ASGAIVYNEQF
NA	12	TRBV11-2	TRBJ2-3	ASSLIGGIDTQY
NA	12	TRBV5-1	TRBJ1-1	ASSLAPGDTEAF
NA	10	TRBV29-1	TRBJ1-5	SVGQRDQPQH
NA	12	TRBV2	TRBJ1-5	ASSRENSNQPQH
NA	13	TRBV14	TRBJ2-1	ASSPLATRDKEQF
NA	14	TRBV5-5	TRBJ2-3	ASSLEEAASTDTQY
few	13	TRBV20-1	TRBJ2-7	SAIEGQVSSYEQY
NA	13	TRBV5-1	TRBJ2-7	ASSSGGTKTYEQY
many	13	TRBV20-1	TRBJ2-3	SARERQGNTDTQY